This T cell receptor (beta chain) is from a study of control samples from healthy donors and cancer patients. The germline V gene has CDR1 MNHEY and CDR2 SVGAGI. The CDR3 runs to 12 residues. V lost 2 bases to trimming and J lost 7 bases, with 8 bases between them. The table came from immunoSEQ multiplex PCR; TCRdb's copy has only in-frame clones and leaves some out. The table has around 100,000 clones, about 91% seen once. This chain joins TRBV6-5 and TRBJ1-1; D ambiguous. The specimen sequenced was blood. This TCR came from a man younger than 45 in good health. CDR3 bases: TGTGCCAGCAGTTACGCGGGGTTTGAAGCTTTCTTT. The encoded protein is CASSYAGFEAFF.